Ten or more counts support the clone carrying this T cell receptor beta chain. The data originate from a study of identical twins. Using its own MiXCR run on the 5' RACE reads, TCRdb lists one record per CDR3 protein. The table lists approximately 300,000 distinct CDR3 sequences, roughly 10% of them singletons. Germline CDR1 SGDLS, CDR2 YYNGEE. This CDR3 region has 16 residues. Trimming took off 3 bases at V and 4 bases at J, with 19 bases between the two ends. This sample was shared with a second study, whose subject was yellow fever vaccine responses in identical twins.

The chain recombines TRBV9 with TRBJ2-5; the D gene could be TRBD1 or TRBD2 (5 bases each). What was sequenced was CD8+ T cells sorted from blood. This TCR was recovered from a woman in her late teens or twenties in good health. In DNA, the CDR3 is TGTGCCAGCAGCGGAGGGACCTTAGGGGTCGGAGAGACCCAGTACTTC. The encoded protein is CASSGGTLGVGETQYF.